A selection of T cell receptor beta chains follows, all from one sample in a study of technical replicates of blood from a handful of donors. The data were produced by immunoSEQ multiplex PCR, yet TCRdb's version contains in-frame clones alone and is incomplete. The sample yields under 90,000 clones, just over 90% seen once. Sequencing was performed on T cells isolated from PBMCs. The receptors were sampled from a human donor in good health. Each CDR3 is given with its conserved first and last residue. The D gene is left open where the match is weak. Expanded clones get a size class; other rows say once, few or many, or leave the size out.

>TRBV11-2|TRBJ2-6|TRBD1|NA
TGTGCCAGCACCAACAGGGGGCAAAGGACCAGCTCTGGGGCCAACGTCCTGACTTTC
CASTNRGQRTSSGANVLTF
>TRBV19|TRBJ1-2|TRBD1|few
TGTGCCAGTTCCTTGGCAGGGGGAGGTCGTGGCTACACCTTC
CASSLAGGGRGYTF
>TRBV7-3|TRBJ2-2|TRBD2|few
TGTGCCAGCAGCTTAACGGGGCCCCGGACTAGCGGGAACACCGGGGAGCTGTTTTTT
CASSLTGPRTSGNTGELFF
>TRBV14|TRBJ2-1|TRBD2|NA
TGTGCCAGCAGCCCCATAGCGGGAGGTGGCTACAATGAGCAGTTCTTC
CASSPIAGGGYNEQFF
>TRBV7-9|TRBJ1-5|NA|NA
TGTGCCAGCAGCTTCAAAGACAGCTTTGGCAATCAGCCCCAGCATTTT
CASSFKDSFGNQPQHF
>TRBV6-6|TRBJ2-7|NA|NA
TGTGCCAGCAGTTACTCTCGGGTACCCTACGAGCAGTACTTC
CASSYSRVPYEQYF
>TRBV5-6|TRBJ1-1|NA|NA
TGTGCCAGCAGCGCGACACAGGGAAGTGAAGCTTTCTTT
CASSATQGSEAFF
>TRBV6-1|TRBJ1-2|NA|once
TGTGCCAGCAGTGAAGCACGCAGCGTCGGCTACACCTTC
CASSEARSVGYTF
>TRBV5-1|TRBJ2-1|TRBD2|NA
TGCGCCAGCAGCTGGTCATCGGGGGGCTACAATGAGCAGTTCTTC
CASSWSSGGYNEQFF
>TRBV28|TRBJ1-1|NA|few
TGTGCCAGCAGGGTTCTAGGGAACACTGAAGCTTTCTTT
CASRVLGNTEAFF
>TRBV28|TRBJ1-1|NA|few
TGTGCCAGCAGTTTACTCGTCAGGGTCAGCACTGAAGCTTTCTTT
CASSLLVRVSTEAFF
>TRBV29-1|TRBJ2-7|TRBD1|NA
TGCAGCGTTGGGGCCGGGACAGGGTCGTACGAGCAGTACTTC
CSVGAGTGSYEQYF
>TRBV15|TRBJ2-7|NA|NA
TGTGCCACCAGCAGGACCGAGGACGAGCAGTACTTC
CATSRTEDEQYF
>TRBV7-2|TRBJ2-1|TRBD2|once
TGTGCCAGCAGAGAACCGCGCGGGAGCTTGTTAAATGAGCAGTTCTTC
CASREPRGSLLNEQFF
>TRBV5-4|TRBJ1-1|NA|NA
TGTGCCAGCAACGAGCTAGGCACTGAAGCTTTCTTT
CASNELGTEAFF
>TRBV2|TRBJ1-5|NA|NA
TGTGCCAGCAGCGGACATGACGAAGAGCCCCAGCATTTT
CASSGHDEEPQHF
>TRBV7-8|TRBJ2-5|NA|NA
TGTGCCAGCAGCTCTCAGCCGGGGTACCAAGAGACCCAGTACTTC
CASSSQPGYQETQYF
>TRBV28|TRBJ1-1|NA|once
TGTGCCAGCAGTAAACTACCGAACACTGAAGCTTTCTTT
CASSKLPNTEAFF
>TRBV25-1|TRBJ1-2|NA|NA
TGTGCCAGCATTCCGTCGGGGGGGGGCTATGGCTACACCTTC
CASIPSGGGYGYTF
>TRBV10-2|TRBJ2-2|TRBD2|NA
TGCGCCAGCAGGCTAGCGGGAAAGAACACCGGGGAGCTGTTTTTT
CASRLAGKNTGELFF
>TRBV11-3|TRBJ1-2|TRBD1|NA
TGTGCCAGCAGTTATAGGACAGGGAACGGCTACACCTTC
CASSYRTGNGYTF
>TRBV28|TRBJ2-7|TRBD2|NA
TGTGCCAGCAGCCCCTCAGGGAGCGGGAGAGGCTACGAGCAGTACTTC
CASSPSGSGRGYEQYF
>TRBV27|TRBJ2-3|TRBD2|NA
TGTGCCAGCAGTTCCAGACTAGCGGGAGCGGTAGATACGCAGTATTTT
CASSSRLAGAVDTQYF
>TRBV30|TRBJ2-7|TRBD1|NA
TGTGCCTGGAGGCCACCCGGGACAGGGCCCGAGCAGTACTTC
CAWRPPGTGPEQYF
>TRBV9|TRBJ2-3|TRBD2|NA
TGTGCCAGCAGCGTCCCTGCCGGGACTAGCGATACGTGGGGCACAGATACGCAGTATTTT
CASSVPAGTSDTWGTDTQYF
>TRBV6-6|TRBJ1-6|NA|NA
TGTGCCAGCGGGACTGCCGGAGGGGCACCCCTCCACTTT
CASGTAGGAPLHF
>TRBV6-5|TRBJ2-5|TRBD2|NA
TGTGTCAGCAGTTATCTAGCGGGGAGGTTGCCAGAGACCCAGTACTTC
CVSSYLAGRLPETQYF
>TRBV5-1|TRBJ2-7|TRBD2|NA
TGCGCCAGCAGCTTTACGAGACAGCGACTAGCGGGCCCCTACGAGCAGTACTTC
CASSFTRQRLAGPYEQYF